The 10 T cell receptor beta chains in this list originate from one sample, sequenced in a study of blood T cell repertoires in COVID-19. This table comes from immunoSEQ multiplex PCR, and its TCRdb copy is limited to in-frame clones, with some not included. The sample consists of roughly 79,000 clones, roughly 87% of them appearing once. The specimen sequenced was peripheral blood. The source is a woman in her 50s with acute or convalescent COVID-19.

This clone was counted between two and nine times. This rearrangement joins TRBV6-5 to TRBJ1-4; a possible D gene is TRBD1 (5 bases). CDR1 and CDR2 (germline): MNHEY, SVGAGI. This CDR3 is 15 amino acids long. V lost 8 bases and J 5 bases, leaving 18 bases between the germline ends. DNA for the CDR3: TGTGCCAGCCTCCCTTCTGAGACAGCGAATGAAAAACTGTTTTTT. Protein product: CASLPSETANEKLFF.

The chain links TRBV28 to TRBJ2-2, with D uncertain. Germline V lookup: CDR1 MDHEN, CDR2 SYDVKM. The CDR3 has 16 residues. With 8 bases removed from V and 1 base from J, the gap between germline ends came to 17 bases. CDR3 residues: CASALMGRMNTGELFF. As DNA, the CDR3 is TGTGCCAGCGCACTCATGGGCAGGATGAACACCGGGGAGCTGTTTTTT.

This clone was detected only once. The chain has TRBV5-4 and TRBJ2-1; possibly TRBD2 for D (6 bases). The V gene's germline CDR1 is SGHNT and CDR2 YYREEE (reference sequence). This CDR3 is 15 amino acids long. V shed 1 base and J shed 2 bases, with 10 bases lying between them. The CDR3 sequence is CASSLTSRTYNEQFF. CDR3 DNA sequence: TGTGCCAGCAGCTTGACTAGCAGAACCTACAATGAGCAGTTCTTC. The whole variable domain, filled in from reference TRBV5-4 and TRBJ2-1, reads ETGVTQSPTHLIKTRGQQVTLRCSSQSGHNTVSWYQQALGQGPQFIFQYYREEENGRGNFPPRFSGLQFPNYSSELNVNALELDDSALYLCASSLTSRTYNEQFFGPGTRLTVL.

This chain connects TRBV6-2 or TRBV6-3 to TRBJ2-7, with TRBD2 matching 12 bases. V lost 6 bases to trimming and J lost 2 bases; unmatched junction nucleotides: 17. Germline CDR1 reads MNHEY; CDR2 reads SVGEGT. The CDR3 has 19 amino acids. CDR3 bases: TGTGCCAGCAGCCACCCGACTAGCGGGAGAACTGGAGTGCCCTACGAGCAGTACTTC. Translated: CASSHPTSGRTGVPYEQYF.

J is TRBJ2-5 and V is TRBV7-9; tentatively, D is TRBD1 (5 bases). V dropped 5 bases and J dropped 2 bases, with 15 bases sitting between them. The CDR3 is 15 amino acids. The V gene's germline CDR1 is SEHNR and CDR2 FQNEAQ (reference sequence). CDR3 sequence (DNA): TGTGCCAGCAGCCCCCCGACAGAGCCACAAGAGACCCAGTACTTC. Translation gives CASSPPTEPQETQYF.

The CDR3 DNA is TGTGCCAGCAGCTTGGATCCGGGAGTTTCCTACAATGAGCAGTTCTTC. Translation: CASSLDPGVSYNEQFF. The chain couples TRBV5-4 to TRBJ2-1, with a weak D call TRBD2 (6 bases). CDR3 size: 16 residues. Deletions cut 0 bases from V and 1 base from J, with 11 bases between. Germline CDR1 is SGHNT and CDR2 is YYREEE (reference sequence). Together with reference TRBV5-4 and TRBJ2-1, the CDR3 gives the full variable domain: ETGVTQSPTHLIKTRGQQVTLRCSSQSGHNTVSWYQQALGQGPQFIFQYYREEENGRGNFPPRFSGLQFPNYSSELNVNALELDDSALYLCASSLDPGVSYNEQFFGPGTRLTVL.

The chain recombines TRBV5-1 with TRBJ2-7, with D perhaps TRBD2 (6 bases). The length of the CDR3 is 14 residues. The V end was cut by 4 bases, the J end by 3 bases, with 14 bases between. CDR1 and CDR2 from the germline V gene are SGHRS and YFSETQ. CDR3 region: CASSITGSNYEQYF. As DNA, the CDR3 is TGCGCCAGCAGCATAACCGGGAGCAACTACGAGCAGTACTTC.

V usage is TRBV7-9 and J usage is TRBJ1-2; D not resolved. CDR1 SEHNR and CDR2 FQNEAQ come from the germline V gene (reference sequence). Trimming removed 5 bases at V and 8 bases at J, with 24 bases between. This CDR3 has 16 residues. CDR3: CASSHGVGKDFGGYTF. The CDR3 DNA is TGTGCCAGCAGCCACGGGGTGGGGAAAGACTTCGGGGGCTACACCTTC.

J is TRBJ2-7 and V is TRBV5-1; TRBD2 agrees at 8 bases. CDR1 is SGHRS, CDR2 YFSETQ, per germline. The CDR3 covers 14 residues. V lost 0 bases and J lost 5; bases outside the gene matches: 4. CDR3 sequence: CASSLGLAGDEQYF. CDR3 nucleotides: TGCGCCAGCAGCTTGGGGCTAGCGGGCGACGAGCAGTACTTC. Supplemented by reference TRBV5-1 and TRBJ2-7, the full variable domain reads KAGVTQTPRYLIKTRGQQVTLSCSPISGHRSVSWYQQTPGQGLQFLFEYFSETQRNKGNFPGRFSGRQFSNSRSEMNVSTLELGDSALYLCASSLGLAGDEQYFGPGTRLTVT.

The V gene is TRBV5-1, the J gene TRBJ1-1; D is unresolved. V was trimmed by 3 bases and J by 5 bases, leaving 14 bases between them. Germline V gene data show CDR1 as SGHRS and CDR2 as YFSETQ. This CDR3 contains 14 residues. This CDR3 reads CASSSAEPGTEAFF. For the CDR3, the DNA is TGCGCCAGCAGCTCAGCTGAGCCGGGTACTGAAGCTTTCTTT.